This TCR beta chain was obtained from a study of OX40 agonist ivuxolimab in advanced cancers. The study's findings and limits: At 0.1 to 3.0 mg/kg and by week 6, CD4+ and CD8+ T cells in the blood had expanded clonally.

Assay: immunoSEQ multiplex PCR; the TCRdb copy retains only in-frame clones and omits some. This sample has fewer than 25,000 clones; roughly four fifths occur once, and the top ten carry about 30%. A remark on this clone: Its antigen is unidentified.

Germline V CDR1 and CDR2: SGDLS, YYNGEE. Trimming cost V 4 bases and J 4 bases; bases outside gene matches: 7. This CDR3 comprises 14 residues. This material consisted of CD4+ or CD8+ T cells sorted from blood, taken in a trial of the OX40 agonist ivuxolimab. The chain is built from TRBV9 and TRBJ2-5; 7 bases line up with TRBD1. The receptor was isolated from an adult with an advanced solid tumor such as melanoma, head and neck, liver or kidney cancer. The CDR3 nucleotides read TGTGCCAGCAGCACCTCCGGGACAGCAGAGACCCAGTACTTC. It translates to CASSTSGTAETQYF.